This T cell receptor (beta chain) was retrieved from a study of blood T cell repertoires in COVID-19. As for the study in general: Sites in the United States, Italy and Spain provided acute and convalescent COVID-19 samples. T cells, B-cell-depleted T cells, or PBMCs provided the cDNA or gDNA that served as material.

With 6 bases removed from V and 7 bases from J, the gap between germline ends came to 12 bases. The CDR3 runs to 12 residues. Per germline, CDR1 SGHTA and CDR2 FQGTGA. Original analysis: Amplified reference gene primers provided the basis for estimating nucleated cell counts. Generated by immunoSEQ multiplex PCR, the TCRdb table keeps only in-frame clones and is missing some. The V and J calls and clone size come from that table; D and trimming were worked out from the DNA. The sample has about 260,000 clones; approximately 90% are singletons. The clonotype was recovered from a woman in her forties with acute or convalescent COVID-19. The chain uses TRBV7-3 and TRBJ1-1, with D perhaps TRBD1 (6 bases). The sample consisted of peripheral blood. The CDR3 sequence: CASSTGSGEAFF. Written as DNA, the CDR3 is TGTGCCAGCAGTACAGGGTCGGGTGAAGCTTTCTTT. Supplemented by reference TRBV7-3 and TRBJ1-1, the full variable domain reads GAGVSQTPSNKVTEKGKYVELRCDPISGHTALYWYRQSLGQGPEFLIYFQGTGAADDSGLPNDRFFAVRPEGSVSTLKIQRTERGDSAVYLCASSTGSGEAFFGQGTRLTVV.